These 30 T cell receptor beta chains originate from one sample sequenced in a study of shared clonotypes between healthy human individuals. Profiling relied on immunoSEQ multiplex PCR, and the TCRdb table lists in-frame clones only, not all of them. The table has 2 million or so clones, roughly 95% seen once; the top ten hold 0.1% to 0.15%. The sample consisted of naive CD4+ T cells sorted from blood. As to subset: CD45RA+ positively selected. The source of these receptors is a young man in good health.

The CDR3 protein is CSGGLAGAVGELFF. In DNA, the CDR3 is TGCAGCGGTGGACTAGCGGGAGCAGTCGGGGAGCTGTTTTTT. V and J are TRBV29-1 and TRBJ2-2; 13 bases agree with TRBD2. This CDR3 is built from 14 residues. Germline assignment: CDR1 SQVTM and CDR2 ANQGSEA. Trimming removed 7 bases from V and 7 bases from J; junction bases left unmatched: 6.

The V and J genes are TRBV7-2 and TRBJ2-1; 8 bases are a match to TRBD2. The germline V gene has CDR1 SGHTA and CDR2 FQGNSA. Germline trimming cut 1 base from V and 6 bases from J; bases unmatched to any gene: 5. This CDR3 contains 15 residues. CDR3 protein: CASSLGVAGPNEQFF. The CDR3 DNA sequence: TGTGCCAGCAGCTTAGGGGTAGCGGGACCCAATGAGCAGTTCTTC.

Details on this clone: In the same sample, other DNA sequences code for this CDR3. J is TRBJ2-5 and V is TRBV9; D uncertain. V lost 1 base, J lost 2 bases, and 6 bases lay in between. The CDR3 spans 13 residues. CDR1 SGDLS and CDR2 YYNGEE come from the germline V gene. CDR3 nucleotide sequence: TGTGCCAGCAGCGTAACAGATCAAGAGACCCAGTACTTC. Its translation is CASSVTDQETQYF.

The chain uses TRBV5-1 and TRBJ1-5; D gene ambiguous. V shed 4 bases and J shed 2 bases, with 7 bases lying between them. This CDR3 spans 13 amino acids. From germline, CDR1 is SGHRS and CDR2 YFSETQ. The CDR3 reads CASSGDGNQPQHF. The CDR3 region has the DNA TGCGCCAGCAGCGGAGACGGCAATCAGCCCCAGCATTTT.

This clone was counted a single time. CDR3 sequence: CASSLGLAGGRKDTQYF. The CDR3 DNA sequence: TGCGCCAGCAGCTTGGGGCTAGCGGGGGGCCGTAAAGATACGCAGTATTTT. V usage is TRBV5-1 and J usage is TRBJ2-3; 11 nucleotides align to TRBD2. The V gene end was trimmed by 0 bases and the J gene end by 5 bases; junction bases not matched to a gene: 8. CDR1 and CDR2 from the germline V gene are SGHRS and YFSETQ. The CDR3 extends over 17 amino acids.

The CDR3 DNA sequence: TGTGCCTGGAACCCGACAGGGGGTTTCTACGAGCAGTACTTC. It codes for CAWNPTGGFYEQYF. The gene calls are TRBV30 and TRBJ2-7; TRBD1 aligns across 9 bases. This CDR3 comprises 14 residues. The V and J ends lost 4 bases and 3 bases, in that order; junction bases with no gene match: 7. CDR1 and CDR2 (germline): GTSNPN, SVGIG (reference sequence).

The genes are TRBV28 and TRBJ1-1, with TRBD1 identical over 7 bases. V shed 6 bases, J shed 5 bases, and the junction held 6 bases outside the gene matches. The germline CDR1 and CDR2 sequences are MDHEN and SYDVKM. The CDR3 spans 13 residues. The DNA for the CDR3 is TGTGCCAGCAGCCTTACAGGGGAAACTGAAGCTTTCTTT. Translation: CASSLTGETEAFF.

The chain recombines TRBV29-1 with TRBJ2-5; 9 bases agree with TRBD1. The CDR3 totals 15 residues. Germline assignment: CDR1 SQVTM and CDR2 ANQGSEA. V was clipped by 0 bases and J by 5 bases; unmatched bases: 7. This CDR3 is CSVEDRTGVWETQYF. CDR3 DNA sequence: TGCAGCGTTGAAGATCGGACAGGGGTTTGGGAGACCCAGTACTTC.

The chain uses TRBV5-1 and TRBJ2-7; 7 bases agree with TRBD1. Germline lookup yields CDR1 SGHRS and CDR2 YFSETQ. The CDR3 spans 12 residues. Trimming took 5 bases from V and 3 from J; bases not matched to a gene: 2. As DNA, the CDR3 is TGCGCCAGCAGGCAGGGGGACTACGAGCAGTACTTC. It yields the protein CASRQGDYEQYF.

V gene TRBV25-1 combines with J gene TRBJ1-1; 7 bases align to TRBD1. With 4 bases clipped from V and 2 bases from J, the junction kept 7 bases outside the gene matches. The CDR3 loop spans 15 amino acids. Germline lookup yields CDR1 MGHDK and CDR2 SYGVNS. CDR3 loop: CASSGDRALNTEAFF. The CDR3 DNA reads TGTGCCAGCAGTGGCGACAGGGCCCTCAACACTGAAGCTTTCTTT.

Details on this clone: The sample has other DNA sequences that encode this CDR3 too. CDR3 sequence reads: CASSFSVNSYEQYF. The DNA of the CDR3 is TGTGCCAGCAGTTTCTCGGTCAACTCCTACGAGCAGTACTTC. This rearrangement joins TRBV27 to TRBJ2-7; no firm D call. Trimming stripped 3 bases from V and 0 bases from J, with 9 bases between. CDR1 and CDR2 from the germline V gene are MNHEY and SMNVEV (reference sequence). The length of the CDR3 is 14 residues.

V gene TRBV2 combines with J gene TRBJ2-2, with D maybe TRBD1 (6 bases). V was clipped by 6 bases and J by 5 bases, with 10 bases between them. This CDR3 is 13 amino acids long. Germline V gene data show CDR1 as SNHLY and CDR2 as FYNNEI. The CDR3: CASREQGTGELFF. For the CDR3, the DNA is TGTGCCAGCAGGGAACAGGGAACCGGGGAGCTGTTTTTT.

V is TRBV10-3 and J is TRBJ1-2; D might be TRBD1 (5 bases). This CDR3 spans 13 amino acids. Trimming shortened V by 10 bases and J by 8 bases, and 20 bases separated the two germline ends. Germline V CDR1 and CDR2: ENHRY, SYGVKD. The CDR3 DNA follows: TGTGCCACCGTACGGGACGGCTATGAAGGCTACACCTTC. Its translation is CATVRDGYEGYTF.

The V and J genes are TRBV29-1 and TRBJ1-2; D remains ambiguous. This CDR3 is built from 13 residues. The germline V gene has CDR1 SQVTM and CDR2 ANQGSEA. Trimming shortened V by 3 bases and J by 4 bases, and 12 bases separated the two germline ends. The CDR3 region has the DNA TGCAGCGTTGAGCGAGGGTTTGGCTATGGCTACACCTTC. Translation gives CSVERGFGYGYTF.

This chain connects TRBV6-1 to TRBJ2-2; D is uncertain. Germline CDR1 is MNHNS and CDR2 is SASEGT. The CDR3 sequence is 13 residues long. The germline V and J ends were trimmed by 6 bases and 3 bases, with 8 bases remaining between them. Written as DNA, the CDR3 is TGTGCCAGCAGCGGTCAGGACACCGGGGAGCTGTTTTTT. Translation gives CASSGQDTGELFF.

The V and J genes are TRBV6-1 and TRBJ1-5; tentatively, D is TRBD1 (6 bases). V was cut by 6 bases and J by 1 base, with 13 bases left in between. The CDR3 extends over 15 amino acids. The germline V gene encodes CDR1 MNHNS and CDR2 SASEGT. The CDR3 DNA reads TGTGCCAGCAGGGACAGCCACTTAAGCAATCAGCCCCAGCATTTT. Its translation: CASRDSHLSNQPQHF.

The chain links TRBV30 to TRBJ1-2; 7 positions match TRBD1. The CDR3 runs 15 residues. Germline V gene lookup returns CDR1 GTSNPN and CDR2 SVGIG (reference sequence). V gave up 2 bases and J gave up 3 bases; unmatched junction bases: 9. For the CDR3, the DNA is TGTGCCTGGAGTCGCCCCGGGACAGTGGACTATGGCTACACCTTC. Translated, it gives CAWSRPGTVDYGYTF.

The V call is TRBV6-1, the J call TRBJ2-5; D not certain. Germline CDR1 MNHNS, CDR2 SASEGT. The CDR3 is made up of 13 amino acids. Between the trimmed V and J ends, which lost 3 bases and 4 bases, there was a span of 9 bases. CDR3 sequence (DNA): TGTGCCAGCAGTGATCCCCTTCCAGAGACCCAGTACTTC. Amino acids: CASSDPLPETQYF.

Note on this clone: Other DNA sequences in this sample translate to the same CDR3. The V call is TRBV5-1, the J call TRBJ2-3; D is unclear. The CDR3 is made up of 14 amino acids. CDR1 is SGHRS and CDR2 is YFSETQ in the germline V gene. V was cut by 0 bases and J by 2 bases, with 7 bases left in between. The CDR3 DNA follows: TGCGCCAGCAGCTTGGCTTCTCTCACAGATACGCAGTATTTT. Translated: CASSLASLTDTQYF.

The DNA for the CDR3 is TGTGCCAGCAGCTTCCCAGAGGACTTTTACAATGAGCAGTTCTTC. Residues: CASSFPEDFYNEQFF. The gene calls are TRBV7-9 and TRBJ2-1, with D possibly TRBD2 on 5 matching bases. Per the germline V gene, CDR1 is SEHNR and CDR2 is FQNEAQ (reference sequence). V lost 3 bases to trimming and J lost 4 bases, with 13 bases between them. This CDR3 region has 15 residues.

V and J are TRBV2 and TRBJ2-5; 16 nucleotides line up with TRBD2. The J segment lost 2 bases and the V segment lost 5 bases, leaving 2 bases of the junction unmatched. Per germline, CDR1 SNHLY and CDR2 FYNNEI. The CDR3 extends over 16 amino acids. In DNA, the CDR3 is TGTGCCAGCAGTCGGGGACTAGCGGGGGGGCAAGAGACCCAGTACTTC. Protein product: CASSRGLAGGQETQYF.

The chain employs TRBV30 and TRBJ2-7; D might be TRBD1 or TRBD2, each matching 5 bases. V lost 1 base and J 5 bases, leaving 12 bases between the germline ends. CDR1 and CDR2 (germline): GTSNPN, SVGIG (reference sequence). CDR3 length: 13 amino acids. For the CDR3, the DNA is TGTGCCTGGAGTGGAGGGGCGACCCACGAGCAGTACTTC. Translated: CAWSGGATHEQYF.

This rearrangement joins TRBV6-1 to TRBJ2-1; D is uncertain. The ends were cut back, 4 bases at V and 3 bases at J, with 10 bases in the middle. Germline values: CDR1 MNHNS, CDR2 SASEGT. CDR3 length: 14 residues. CDR3 residues: CASSGVTSYNEQFF. CDR3 DNA: TGTGCCAGCAGTGGGGTCACGAGCTACAATGAGCAGTTCTTC.

The chain employs TRBV12-5 and TRBJ1-3, with 9 bases identical to TRBD1. The CDR3 is 14 residues long. The junction had 4 bases not matched to a gene; V was cut back by 6 bases and J by 4 bases. Germline V CDR1 and CDR2: LGHNT, FRNRAP. CDR3 sequence: CASGYGQGGNTIYF. Here the CDR3 DNA reads TGTGCTAGTGGATACGGACAGGGGGGAAACACCATATATTTT.

The sample holds one count of this clone. The rearrangement joins TRBV5-1 to TRBJ2-7; 14 bases agree with TRBD2. The CDR3 runs 15 residues. The trim removed 7 bases at V and 5 bases at J, leaving 8 bases unmatched. CDR1 is SGHRS, CDR2 YFSETQ, per germline. CDR3 protein: CASRGLAGEGDEQYF. CDR3 coding DNA: TGCGCCAGCCGGGGACTAGCGGGAGAGGGCGACGAGCAGTACTTC. Combining the CDR3 with reference TRBV5-1 and TRBJ2-7 gives the whole variable domain KAGVTQTPRYLIKTRGQQVTLSCSPISGHRSVSWYQQTPGQGLQFLFEYFSETQRNKGNFPGRFSGRQFSNSRSEMNVSTLELGDSALYLCASRGLAGEGDEQYFGPGTRLTVT.

V usage is TRBV27 and J usage is TRBJ1-6; 8 positions match TRBD1. CDR1 and CDR2 from the germline V gene are MNHEY and SMNVEV (reference sequence). V trimming: 6 bases; J trimming: 7 bases; junction bases outside the gene matches: 2. This CDR3 is built from 13 residues. The CDR3 loop reads CASSGQGNSPLHF. The CDR3 DNA is TGTGCCAGCAGCGGACAGGGAAATTCACCCCTCCACTTT.

The V call is TRBV4-3, the J call TRBJ2-7, with D possibly being TRBD2 (5 bases). Trimming shortened V by 1 base and J by 6 bases, and 13 bases separated the two germline ends. This CDR3 spans 14 amino acids. The germline V gene has CDR1 LGHNA and CDR2 YSLEER. CDR3 sequence reads: CASSQADLSGEQYF. CDR3 nucleotides: TGCGCCAGCAGCCAAGCGGACCTCAGCGGCGAGCAGTACTTC.

The chain couples TRBV2 to TRBJ1-2; D is perhaps TRBD1 (6 bases). This CDR3 has 12 residues. V dropped 5 bases and J dropped 8 bases, with 12 bases sitting between them. The germline V gene encodes CDR1 SNHLY and CDR2 FYNNEI. CDR3 residues: CASSLQGNGYTF. In DNA form, the CDR3 reads TGTGCCAGCAGTCTACAGGGTAACGGCTACACCTTC.

The V gene is TRBV2, the J gene TRBJ1-4, with TRBD1 matching 8 bases. Germline V gene data show CDR1 as SNHLY and CDR2 as FYNNEI. With V trimmed by 6 bases and J by 7 bases, 10 bases remained unmatched. The CDR3 has 15 amino acids. In DNA form, the CDR3 reads TGTGCCAGCAGCCCGACAGGGGCTCCGGGTGAAAAACTGTTTTTT. It codes for CASSPTGAPGEKLFF.

The J gene is TRBJ1-5, the V gene TRBV27; TRBD1 might be the D (6 bases). Germline V gene data show CDR1 as MNHEY and CDR2 as SMNVEV (reference sequence). The V end lost 3 bases, the J end lost 11 bases, and 14 bases lay between the germline ends. The CDR3 extends over 13 amino acids. CDR3 region: CASSLQQGGTQHF. The DNA of the CDR3 is TGTGCCAGCAGTTTGCAACAGGGTGGGACCCAGCATTTT.